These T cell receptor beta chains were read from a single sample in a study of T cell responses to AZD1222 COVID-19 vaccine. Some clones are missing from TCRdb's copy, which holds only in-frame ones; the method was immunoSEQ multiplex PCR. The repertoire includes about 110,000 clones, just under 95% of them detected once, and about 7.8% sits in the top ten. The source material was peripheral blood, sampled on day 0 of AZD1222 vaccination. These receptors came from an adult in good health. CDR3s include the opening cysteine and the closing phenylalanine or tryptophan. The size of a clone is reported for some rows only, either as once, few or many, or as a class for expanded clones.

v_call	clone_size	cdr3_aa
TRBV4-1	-	CASSQGEHQETQYF
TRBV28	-	CASSSGASEAFF
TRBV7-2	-	CATGGVGNEQYF
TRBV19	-	CASSSEGRNQPQHF
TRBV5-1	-	CASTEGAPRAEQFF
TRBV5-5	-	CASSLQGSNNSPLHF
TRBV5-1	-	CASSSGDGEKLFF
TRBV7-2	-	CASRDRDRGTNTEAFF
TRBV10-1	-	CASSESRGVRTDTQYF
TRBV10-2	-	CASSESSTSTDTQYF
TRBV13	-	CASSLGPQGGTEAFF
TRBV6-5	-	CASSYSIVTPHYGYTF
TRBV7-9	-	CASSPRDYLAKNIQYF
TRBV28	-	CASSLKEQYF
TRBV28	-	CASSIPTVMNTEAFF
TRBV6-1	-	CASSEGLATGAQYF
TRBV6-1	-	CASSATRTGGGNTIYF
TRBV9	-	CASSRGTGGQTQYF
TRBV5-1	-	CASSLDGVGTDTQYF
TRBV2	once	CASGQESFNSPLHF